The entry below describes one TCR beta chain. Its antigen is still unknown. There are 13 residues in the CDR3. Germline V gives CDR1 SGHRS, CDR2 YFSETQ. Germline trimming cut 7 bases from V and 4 bases from J; bases unmatched to any gene: 5. This record comes from a study of T and B cells in COVID-19 patients. Background on the study: Of some 21 active-infection patients, under 19 carried comorbidities linked to unfavorable COVID-19 outcome.

TRB rearrangements were amplified by multiplex PCR with BIOMED2 TRB-A/B primers. MiXCR, run by TCRdb on the multiplex PCR reads, gives a single entry per CDR3 protein. The repertoire holds 3,500 to 4,500 distinct CDR3 sequences, about 29% seen once, with roughly 45% in the top ten. Overall study findings and caveats: In COVID-19 patients, T cell receptor beta variable and joining gene use was reportedly strongly skewed.

TRB was amplified from approximately 250-500 ng of blood genomic DNA. The receptor was isolated from a human donor with active COVID-19. The donor label of this sample is uncertain. Sequencing was carried out using blood. The chain carries TRBV5-1 and TRBJ1-1, with 9 bases that match TRBD1. The CDR3, as DNA: TGCGCCAGCTGGACAGGGGTGGGCACTGAAGCTTTCTTT. Its protein is CASWTGVGTEAFF.